These T cell receptor beta chains were read from a single sample in a study of blood T cell repertoires in COVID-19. The assay was immunoSEQ multiplex PCR, and TCRdb's table has in-frame clones only and misses some. The sample yields about 120,000 clones, about 80% seen once. Sequenced material: peripheral blood. Receptors originate from a man between 70 and 80 years old with active or convalescent COVID-19. Both conserved end residues are part of each CDR3. A D gene is named only where the DNA matches it firmly. A row's size may be missing; if present it is once, few, many or a size class.

j_gene	len	abundance	d_gene	v_gene	CDR3aa	CDR3nt
TRBJ1-4	13	once	.	TRBV19	CASSISGGVKLFF	TGTGCCAGTAGTATTTCGGGAGGGGTGAAACTGTTTTTT
TRBJ1-1	14	few	TRBD1	TRBV11-3	CASSPTAGGTEAFF	TGTGCCAGCAGCCCCACGGCAGGGGGCACTGAAGCTTTCTTT
TRBJ1-3	19	.	.	TRBV3-1/TRBV3-2	CASSHVIRQPDFSGNTIYF	TGTGCCAGCAGCCACGTCATACGACAGCCTGATTTCTCTGGAAACACCATATATTTT
TRBJ2-4	15	few	TRBD2	TRBV20-1	CSASSGEDGKNIQYF	TGCAGTGCTAGTAGCGGGGAAGATGGCAAAAACATTCAGTACTTC
TRBJ2-2	15	.	.	TRBV2	CASSEWQGKTGELFF	TGTGCCAGCAGTGAGTGGCAGGGAAAAACCGGGGAGCTGTTTTTT
TRBJ2-7	18	.	TRBD1	TRBV28	CASRPTGGMIGNPYEQYF	TGTGCCAGCAGACCTACAGGGGGTATGATTGGGAACCCCTACGAGCAGTACTTC
TRBJ2-7	13	.	.	TRBV25-1	CASTPGTMYEQYF	TGTGCCAGCACCCCCGGGACAATGTACGAGCAGTACTTC
TRBJ2-7	15	.	TRBD2	TRBV6-2/TRBV6-3	CASSGTSGNWGEQYF	TGTGCCAGCAGTGGGACTAGCGGGAATTGGGGCGAGCAGTACTTC
TRBJ1-1	15	.	TRBD1	TRBV3-1/TRBV3-2	CASSQDSPGGTEAFF	TGTGCCAGCAGCCAAGATTCTCCAGGGGGCACTGAAGCTTTCTTT
TRBJ1-1	16	.	TRBD1	TRBV18	CASSPRPTGGSTEAFF	TGTGCCAGCTCACCGCGCCCTACAGGGGGAAGCACTGAAGCTTTCTTT
TRBJ2-3	16	.	TRBD2	TRBV11-2	CASSFGTSASTDTQYF	TGTGCCAGCAGCTTCGGGACTAGCGCTAGCACAGATACGCAGTATTTT
TRBJ2-7	12	.	.	TRBV7-2	CASSTARGEQYF	TGTGCCAGCAGCACCGCCAGGGGCGAGCAGTACTTC
TRBJ1-5	15	.	TRBD1	TRBV19	CASSRKRQGFQPQHF	TGTGCCAGTAGTCGAAAAAGACAGGGGTTCCAGCCCCAGCATTTT
TRBJ2-3	14	.	.	TRBV4-3	CASSQSRSTDTQYF	TGCGCCAGCAGCCAAAGCCGTAGCACAGATACGCAGTATTTT
TRBJ1-3	15	.	.	TRBV6-2/TRBV6-3	CASSYAGSSGNTIYF	TGTGCCAGCAGTTACGCCGGTAGCTCTGGAAACACCATATATTTT
TRBJ2-1	14	once	TRBD1	TRBV3-1/TRBV3-2	CASSLHRGVGEQFF	TGTGCCAGCAGCCTACACAGGGGAGTGGGTGAGCAGTTCTTC
TRBJ2-7	15	.	.	TRBV5-5	CASSLGGGAYYEQYF	TGTGCCAGCAGCTTGGGTGGGGGGGCTTACTACGAGCAGTACTTC
TRBJ1-6	15	.	TRBD1	TRBV5-6	CASSWTGPTNSPLHF	TGTGCCAGCAGCTGGACAGGGCCTACTAATTCACCCCTCCACTTT
TRBJ2-6	17	.	.	TRBV5-1	CASSLGQVSSGANVLTF	TGCGCCAGCAGCTTGGGACAGGTTAGCTCTGGGGCCAACGTCCTGACTTTC
TRBJ2-7	14	.	TRBD1	TRBV5-4	CASSLGTAAYEQYF	TGTGCCAGCAGCTTAGGGACAGCCGCCTACGAGCAGTACTTC
TRBJ1-1	13	.	.	TRBV11-2	CASSPGQTSEAFF	TGTGCCAGCAGCCCGGGACAAACCTCTGAAGCTTTCTTT
TRBJ2-2	15	.	TRBD1	TRBV19	CASSPGTDLTGELFF	TGTGCCAGTAGCCCCGGGACAGATCTCACCGGGGAGCTGTTTTTT
TRBJ2-7	14	.	.	TRBV5-1	CASSLVQGPAEQYF	TGCGCCAGCAGCTTGGTTCAGGGGCCGGCCGAGCAGTACTTC
TRBJ1-1	14	.	TRBD1	TRBV5-1	CASSLRGGLTEAFF	TGCGCCAGCAGCTTAAGAGGGGGCCTCACTGAAGCTTTCTTT
TRBJ1-5	16	once	.	TRBV5-6	CASSYSGTRGNQPQHF	TGTGCCAGCAGCTATTCAGGGACTCGCGGCAATCAGCCCCAGCATTTT
TRBJ1-5	13	.	.	TRBV7-9	CASSPIQVQPQHF	TGTGCCAGCAGCCCAATCCAGGTCCAGCCCCAGCATTTT
TRBJ2-1	11	.	TRBD1	TRBV20-1	CSAHRGNEQFF	TGCAGTGCCCACAGGGGCAATGAGCAGTTCTTC
TRBJ2-4	15	.	.	TRBV2	CASSGAELAKNIQYF	TGTGCCAGCAGTGGAGCAGAACTAGCCAAAAACATTCAGTACTTC
TRBJ2-2	20	.	TRBD2	TRBV27	CASSLYPPTSGRAMTGELFF	TGTGCCAGCAGTTTATATCCCCCAACTAGCGGGAGGGCCATGACCGGGGAGCTGTTTTTT
TRBJ1-2	14	.	TRBD1	TRBV5-8	CASSLGGRGHGYTF	TGTGCCAGCAGCTTGGGGGGAAGGGGGCACGGCTACACCTTC
TRBJ2-5	13	.	.	TRBV2	CASSPDSQETQYF	TGTGCCAGCAGTCCGGACAGCCAAGAGACCCAGTACTTC
TRBJ1-1	14	.	TRBD1	TRBV29-1	CSVEPRDRVNEAFF	TGCAGCGTTGAACCTCGGGACAGGGTAAATGAAGCTTTCTTT
TRBJ2-3	15	.	.	TRBV9	CASSVEGAQSDTQYF	TGTGCCAGCAGCGTAGAAGGGGCCCAGTCAGATACGCAGTATTTT
TRBJ2-1	17	.	TRBD2	TRBV29-1	CSVTGLAGVSSYNEQFF	TGCAGCGTTACGGGACTAGCGGGAGTCAGCTCCTACAATGAGCAGTTCTTC
TRBJ2-2	20	.	TRBD2	TRBV9	CASSVEQRGRLAGEGGELFF	TGTGCCAGCAGCGTAGAACAAAGAGGGCGGCTAGCGGGGGAAGGCGGGGAGCTGTTTTTT
TRBJ2-3	17	.	TRBD2	TRBV27	CASSSPGTSGSTDTQYF	TGTGCCAGCAGTTCACCGGGGACTAGCGGAAGCACAGATACGCAGTATTTT
TRBJ1-6	15	.	.	TRBV6-4	CASRRTGTRNSPLHF	TGTGCCAGCAGGAGAACCGGGACTCGAAATTCACCCCTCCACTTT
TRBJ1-2	15	.	TRBD1	TRBV6-4	CASRPGTGNFYGYTF	TGTGCCAGCCGTCCCGGGACAGGGAACTTCTATGGCTACACCTTC
TRBJ2-1	15	.	.	TRBV27	CASSTRQGGYNEQFF	TGTGCCAGCAGTACCAGACAGGGAGGCTACAATGAGCAGTTCTTC
TRBJ1-1	16	.	TRBD1	TRBV5-1	CASSSGQETMNTEAFF	TGCGCCAGCAGCTCCGGACAGGAGACGATGAACACTGAAGCTTTCTTT
TRBJ1-2	14	.	.	TRBV6-1	CASSEVGRTNGYTF	TGTGCCAGCAGTGAAGTGGGCAGAACGAATGGCTACACCTTC
TRBJ1-1	15	.	.	TRBV6-5	CASSYKTGPSTEAFF	TGTGCCAGCAGTTATAAGACAGGCCCATCCACTGAAGCTTTCTTT
TRBJ1-1	16	.	.	TRBV18	CASSPREGRADTEAFF	TGTGCCAGCTCACCACGGGAGGGGAGGGCAGACACTGAAGCTTTCTTT
TRBJ1-1	17	.	TRBD1	TRBV7-8	CASSLLRGRALNTEAFF	TGTGCCAGCAGTCTACTTAGGGGGCGGGCCCTGAACACTGAAGCTTTCTTT
TRBJ1-4	13	.	.	TRBV29-1	CSVEGGGDEKLFF	TGCAGCGTTGAAGGAGGAGGGGATGAAAAACTGTTTTTT
TRBJ2-7	14	.	TRBD1	TRBV28	CAGSRAGQGGEQYF	TGTGCCGGCTCTAGGGCCGGACAGGGAGGCGAGCAGTACTTC
TRBJ1-2	15	.	TRBD1	TRBV5-8	CASSFPGTGGGGYTF	TGTGCCAGCAGCTTCCCCGGGACAGGGGGCGGTGGCTACACCTTC
TRBJ1-2	13	.	.	TRBV11-2	CASSVLAGVGYTF	TGTGCCAGCAGCGTCCTAGCAGGGGTAGGCTACACCTTC
TRBJ2-5	16	.	.	TRBV6-5	CASSYSIVPSQETQYF	TGTGCCAGCAGTTACTCGATAGTTCCGTCACAAGAGACCCAGTACTTC
TRBJ2-1	15	few	.	TRBV5-4	CASSVSGLSYNEQFF	TGTGCCAGCAGCGTTAGCGGTCTCTCCTACAATGAGCAGTTCTTC
TRBJ1-2	15	.	.	TRBV2	CASSEVTGMANGYTF	TGTGCCAGCAGTGAAGTCACAGGAATGGCCAATGGCTACACCTTC
TRBJ1-2	15	.	.	TRBV19	CASSIGRGGGYGYTF	TGTGCCAGTAGTATAGGCCGGGGAGGGGGCTATGGCTACACCTTC
TRBJ2-7	16	few	.	TRBV10-3	CAISDLGSGRTYEQYF	TGTGCCATCAGTGATCTTGGTAGCGGCAGAACCTACGAGCAGTACTTC
TRBJ1-1	18	few	.	TRBV11-3	CASSLDLPLGGRDTEAFF	TGTGCCAGCAGCTTAGATCTACCGCTTGGAGGGAGGGACACTGAAGCTTTCTTT
TRBJ2-2	15	.	TRBD2	TRBV11-2	CASSSTSGYTGELFF	TGTGCCAGCAGCTCCACTAGCGGGTACACCGGGGAGCTGTTTTTT
TRBJ1-1	14	.	TRBD1	TRBV6-5	CASTRTGENTEAFF	TGTGCCAGCACCAGGACAGGGGAGAACACTGAAGCTTTCTTT
TRBJ2-7	16	.	TRBD1	TRBV4-1	CASSQVETGGGYEQYF	TGCGCCAGCAGCCAAGTAGAGACAGGGGGCGGGTACGAGCAGTACTTC
TRBJ2-5	16	.	.	TRBV7-2	CASSLVDSVTQETQYF	TGTGCCAGCAGCTTAGTTGATAGCGTCACCCAAGAGACCCAGTACTTC